These 26 T cell receptor beta chains originate from one sample sequenced in a study of blood T cells in healthy people across ages. Primers used in a second PCR of roughly 7 to 11 cycles were a sample-barcoded 5' primer and a J-beta primer mix. TCRdb recomputed calls from the 5' RACE reads with MiXCR, one row per CDR3 protein. This sample has about 1.4 million distinct CDR3 sequences; approximately 60% occur once, and the top ten carry over 5%. The specimen was blood. These receptors came from a man younger than 30 in good health.

To note about this clonotype: This may arise from a read error, as a much more abundant clone is one base away. V is TRBV12-3 or TRBV12-4 and J is TRBJ1-2; D is undetermined. There are 12 residues in the CDR3. The CDR3: CASSESNCGYTF. In nucleotides, the CDR3 is TGTGCCAGCAGTGAATCTAACTGTGGCTACACCTTC.

The genes are TRBV27 and TRBJ2-1; D gene unclear. This CDR3 is 12 amino acids long. V was cut by 6 bases and J by 12 bases, with 15 bases left in between. CDR1 and CDR2 (germline): MNHEY, SMNVEV (reference sequence). Written as DNA, the CDR3 is TGTGCCAGCAGCAGACCCGGTCCGGGGCAGTTCTTC. Its translation is CASSRPGPGQFF.

V and J are TRBV6-1 and TRBJ2-3; 9 positions match TRBD2. With 2 bases clipped from V and 3 bases from J, the junction kept 6 bases outside the gene matches. The CDR3 runs 16 residues. Germline V gene sequence: CDR1 MNHNS, CDR2 SASEGT. The CDR3 region has the DNA TGTGCCAGCAGTGAATGGGCTAGCGGGACGACAGATACGCAGTATTTT. Amino acid sequence: CASSEWASGTTDTQYF.

The chain couples TRBV29-1 to TRBJ2-1; no reliable D call. Trimming pared 1 base from V and 2 bases from J, leaving 12 bases between. There are 15 residues in the CDR3. Germline V gene sequence: CDR1 SQVTM, CDR2 ANQGSEA. The CDR3 nucleotides read TGCAGCGTTGAAGGCACACACCGAACCTACAATGAGCAGTTCTTC. It codes for CSVEGTHRTYNEQFF.

The count of this clonotype is one. The chain combines TRBV7-6 with TRBJ2-5; 7 bases line up with TRBD2. In germline, CDR1 is SGHVS, CDR2 FNYEAQ. This CDR3 contains 14 residues. V shed 1 base and J 4 bases; nucleotides not matched to a gene: 3. In DNA form, the CDR3 reads TGTGCCAGCAGCTTAGTAGGACTAGGAGAGACCCAGTACTTC. It codes for CASSLVGLGETQYF.

This rearrangement joins TRBV30 to TRBJ2-7; D possibly uses TRBD1 or TRBD2 (5 bases each). V gave up 8 bases and J gave up 6 bases, with 14 bases separating them. CDR3 length: 11 amino acids. CDR1 and CDR2 (germline): GTSNPN, SVGIG (reference sequence). The CDR3 loop is CAGTKVGEQYF. The CDR3 DNA sequence: TGTGCCGGGACCAAAGTAGGCGAGCAGTACTTC.

In its sample, this clonotype was seen once. Germline and junction disagree at one end, which may indicate a read error. This chain links TRBV27 with TRBJ2-5, with D perhaps matching TRBD1 (6 bases). The CDR3 runs 15 residues. Germline V lookup: CDR1 MNHEY, CDR2 SMNVEV (reference sequence). The CDR3 loop reads CASGFRGHGQETQYF. In DNA, the CDR3 is TGTGCCAGCGGTTTTCGGGGACACGGGCAAGAGACCCAGTACTTC.

The V call is TRBV5-1, the J call TRBJ2-7; no firm D call. The V and J ends lost 3 bases and 0 bases respectively, with 10 bases between them. Germline-derived CDR1 and CDR2 are SGHRS and YFSETQ. CDR3 length: 14 amino acids. In nucleotides, the CDR3 is TGCGCCAGCAGCTCACTCAGGAGCTCCTACGAGCAGTACTTC. It codes for CASSSLRSSYEQYF.

The chain couples TRBV19 to TRBJ2-1; no clear D gene. Germline V CDR1 and CDR2: LNHDA, SQIVND (reference sequence). Trimming stripped 2 bases from V and 9 bases from J, with 17 bases between. The CDR3 runs 15 residues. The CDR3 coding sequence is TGTGCCAGTAGTATATCGGCAGGCCGATCGGGTGAGCAGTTCTTC. Its protein product is CASSISAGRSGEQFF.

The CDR3 DNA reads TGCAGCGCCGCCGCCTCGCGAAATGAAGCTTTCTTT. Translating gives CSAAASRNEAFF. The chain links TRBV29-1 to TRBJ1-1, with unresolved D. CDR3 length equals 12 residues. The V end lost 7 bases, the J end lost 7 bases, and 16 bases lay between the germline ends. CDR1 and CDR2 from the germline V gene are SQVTM and ANQGSEA.

The rearrangement joins TRBV12-3 or TRBV12-4 to TRBJ2-3; D ambiguous. V was clipped by 3 bases and J by 3 bases, with 16 bases between them. CDR3 size: 16 residues. DNA of the CDR3: TGTGCCAGCAGTTTCTTGGGGTCGCCCACAACAGATACGCAGTATTTT. This sequence encodes CASSFLGSPTTDTQYF.

The V gene is TRBV6-5, the J gene TRBJ2-5; the D gene is possibly TRBD2 (5 bases). CDR3 length: 13 amino acids. Trimming took off 2 bases at V and 11 bases at J, with 15 bases between the two ends. CDR1 MNHEY and CDR2 SVGAGI come from the germline V gene. This CDR3 reads CASSYGSLWEQYF. In DNA, the CDR3 is TGTGCCAGCAGTTACGGCTCGCTATGGGAGCAGTACTTC.

The J gene is TRBJ2-4, the V gene TRBV5-4, with a possible D match to TRBD2 (6 bases). The CDR3 runs to 16 residues. The germline V gene encodes CDR1 SGHNT and CDR2 YYREEE (reference sequence). The germline V and J ends were trimmed by 0 bases and 0 bases, with 10 bases remaining between them. The DNA of the CDR3 is TGTGCCAGCAGCTTGGGGGCGGGGCGAGCCAAAAACATTCAGTACTTC. Translated, it gives CASSLGAGRAKNIQYF.

The V and J genes are TRBV20-1 and TRBJ2-7; D gene uncertain. V lost 7 bases and J 0 bases, leaving 10 bases between the germline ends. CDR1 and CDR2 from the germline V gene are DFQATT and SNEGSKA (reference sequence). CDR3 length equals 12 residues. The CDR3 loop reads CSVPWSSYEQYF. The CDR3 DNA sequence: TGCAGTGTCCCGTGGTCCTCCTACGAGCAGTACTTC.

CDR3 amino acids: CASSGASRSGANVLTF. The CDR3 nucleotides are TGTGCCAGCAGCGGAGCGTCCAGGTCTGGGGCCAACGTCCTGACTTTC. V and J are TRBV3-1 and TRBJ2-6; D not certain. V lost 5 bases, J lost 1 base, and 12 bases lay in between. The CDR3 runs 16 residues. Germline V gene data show CDR1 as LGHDT and CDR2 as YNNKEL (reference sequence).

This chain connects TRBV12-3 or TRBV12-4 to TRBJ2-7; 8 bases are a match to TRBD2. V was pared by 3 bases and J by 0 bases, with 4 bases of the junction left unmatched. The CDR3 consists of 15 residues. The CDR3 here is CASSFTLADSYEQYF. The CDR3 nucleotides are TGTGCCAGCAGTTTTACACTAGCGGACTCCTACGAGCAGTACTTC.

V gene TRBV10-3 combines with J gene TRBJ1-5; TRBD1 matches at 8 bases. The CDR3 runs 14 residues. Trimming took 5 bases from V and 7 from J; bases not matched to a gene: 7. Germline V gene sequence: CDR1 ENHRY, CDR2 SYGVKD. The CDR3 spells CAISQTGAWQPQHF. The CDR3 bases are TGTGCCATCAGTCAGACAGGGGCTTGGCAGCCCCAGCATTTT.

The V call is TRBV6-6, the J call TRBJ1-4, with D perhaps TRBD1 (6 bases). This CDR3 comprises 13 residues. Germline V gene data show CDR1 as MNHNY and CDR2 as SVGAGI (reference sequence). Trimming took off 11 bases at V and 3 bases at J, with 13 bases between the two ends. The DNA for the CDR3 is TGTGCCGGAAGGGGGAGAGCTAATGAAAAACTGTTTTTT. This sequence encodes CAGRGRANEKLFF.

The gene calls are TRBV12-3 or TRBV12-4 and TRBJ1-2; 7 bases fit TRBD1. Trimming removed 7 bases from V and 2 bases from J; junction bases left unmatched: 4. This CDR3 spans 13 amino acids. The CDR3 loop is CASTLTGNYGYTF. DNA of the CDR3: TGTGCCAGCACCTTGACAGGGAACTATGGCTACACCTTC.

This chain joins TRBV3-1 and TRBJ2-5; D gene ambiguous. TRBJ2-7 explains the end of the DNA better; the J call may be wrong. Germline V gene sequence: CDR1 LGHDT, CDR2 YNNKEL (reference sequence). This CDR3 spans 14 amino acids. CDR3: CASSQVSVPYEQYF. CDR3 coding DNA: TGTGCCAGCAGCCAAGTTAGTGTTCCCTACGAGCAGTACTTC.

This chain joins TRBV11-2 and TRBJ2-7; 7 nucleotides agree with TRBD2. Germline assignment: CDR1 SGHAT and CDR2 FQNNGV. The length of the CDR3 is 15 residues. The junction had 11 bases not matched to a gene; V was cut back by 7 bases and J by 2 bases. The CDR3 DNA follows: TGTGCCAGCAACCGCAGGGCGGGAGAACCCTACGAGCAGTACTTC. Encoded protein: CASNRRAGEPYEQYF.

This clonotype was seen a few times. The V and J genes are TRBV25-1 and TRBJ1-2, with 7 bases identical to TRBD1. The CDR3 is made up of 13 amino acids. With V trimmed by 1 base and J by 7 bases, 3 bases remained unmatched. Germline V CDR1 and CDR2: MGHDK, SYGVNS. CDR3 DNA: TGTGCCAGCAGTGAATTCAGGGGGTCTGGCTACACCTTC. Protein product: CASSEFRGSGYTF.

In its sample, this clonotype was seen a few times. The chain employs TRBV12-3 or TRBV12-4 and TRBJ2-5; D gene unclear. The J call may be mistaken, given a closer DNA end match to TRBJ2-7. This CDR3 is 16 amino acids long. The CDR3 coding sequence is TGTGCCAGCAGTTTTACCCCTCAAGCGTCAACCTACGAGCAGTACTTC. This gives the protein CASSFTPQASTYEQYF.

This clonotype was counted only a few times. This chain joins TRBV20-1 and TRBJ1-2; D is unclear. The germline gives CDR1 DFQATT, CDR2 SNEGSKA (reference sequence). The CDR3 has 10 residues. V was cut by 3 bases and J by 8 bases, with 7 bases left in between. CDR3 in amino acids: CSASHGGYTF. The CDR3 DNA sequence: TGCAGTGCTAGTCATGGGGGCTACACCTTC.

The rearrangement joins TRBV25-1 to TRBJ2-5; 14 bases are a match to TRBD2. V lost 3 bases, J lost 5 bases, and 2 bases stayed unmatched. CDR3 length: 15 residues. Germline V CDR1 and CDR2: MGHDK, SYGVNS. CDR3 bases: TGTGCCAGCAGTGAGGGACTAGCGGGAGTGGAGACCCAGTACTTC. Translating it yields CASSEGLAGVETQYF.

The chain links TRBV2 to TRBJ2-1, with D tentatively TRBD1 (6 bases). The germline gives CDR1 SNHLY, CDR2 FYNNEI. Trimming shortened V by 1 base and J by 6 bases, and 10 bases separated the two germline ends. This CDR3 region has 14 residues. CDR3 in DNA: TGTGCCAGCAGTGAAGATCCAGGGGTCAATGAGCAGTTCTTC. It is translated as CASSEDPGVNEQFF.